This T cell receptor (beta chain) is from a study of T cell responses to AZD1222 COVID-19 vaccine. TCRdb's table, derived via immunoSEQ multiplex PCR, lists solely in-frame clones and lacks some. In the table there are fewer than 130,000 clones, roughly 90% of which are singletons. V lost 4 bases to trimming and J lost 4 bases, with 17 bases between them. The germline V gene has CDR1 LGHNA and CDR2 YSLEER. The CDR3 runs 16 residues. The clonotype comes from an adult in good health. Sequenced here: peripheral blood, sampled on day 0 of AZD1222 vaccination. V is TRBV4-3 and J is TRBJ1-5; D possibly corresponds to TRBD1 (5 bases). The CDR3 coding sequence is TGCGCCAGCAGCCGGGACCTCACCCCGCCTAATCAGCCCCAGCATTTT. This sequence encodes CASSRDLTPPNQPQHF.